This entry features one T cell receptor beta chain sequence. Trimming took 1 base from V and 1 from J, leaving 7 bases between them. There are 14 residues in the CDR3. The germline CDR1 and CDR2 sequences are SGHVS and FQNEAQ. This sample stems from a study of T cell responses to AZD1222 COVID-19 vaccine. The protocol was immunoSEQ multiplex PCR, while the TCRdb copy is restricted to in-frame clones and leaves out a portion. The sample gives 80,000 to 130,000 clones, 85% to 90% of which show up once; 3% to 3.5% is in the top ten. J is TRBJ1-1 and V is TRBV7-8; D is perhaps TRBD1 (5 bases). Material: peripheral blood, obtained on day 0 of AZD1222 vaccination. This clonotype was sampled from an adult in good health. CDR3 sequence (DNA): TGTGCCAGCAGCTTAGTGCAGGGGAACACTGAAGCTTTCTTT. It specifies CASSLVQGNTEAFF.